A selection of T cell receptor beta chains follows, all from one sample in a study of T cells in Graves' hyperthyroidism and ophthalmopathy. TCRdb re-derived calls from the multiplex PCR reads in MiXCR, one entry per CDR3 protein. Among over 400,000 distinct CDR3 sequences listed, 22% were seen once. The sequenced material came from blood. The receptors here all came from a woman between 65 and 79 years old with Graves' ophthalmopathy. Both conserved end residues are part of each CDR3. D genes are given only for firm matches. Only some rows state a clone size, as once, few, many or a class for expanded clones.

TRBJ2-2 | - | TRBV12-3/TRBV12-4 | - | CASSLGISGELFF | TGTGCCAGCAGTTTGGGTATTTCCGGGGAGCTGTTTTTT
TRBJ2-6 | few | TRBV2 | TRBD2 | CATGGGSGANVLTF | TGTGCAACCGGCGGGGGGTCGGGGGCCAACGTCCTGACTTTC
TRBJ1-2 | few | TRBV7-9 | - | CASSSGAGYGYTF | TGTGCCAGCAGCTCGGGGGCTGGCTATGGCTACACCTTC
TRBJ2-5 | once | TRBV12-3/TRBV12-4 | - | CASSLLGSETQYF | TGTGCCAGCAGTCTTTTGGGTTCGGAGACCCAGTACTTC
TRBJ2-3 | many | TRBV28 | TRBD1 | CASSAYRGSTDTQYF | TGTGCCAGCAGTGCTTACAGGGGAAGCACAGATACGCAGTATTTT
TRBJ1-1 | many | TRBV3-1 | - | CASSQEVGRTEAFF | TGTGCCAGCAGCCAAGAGGTCGGTCGGACTGAAGCTTTCTTT
TRBJ1-4 | once | TRBV6-1 | - | CASRVGGSGEKLFF | TGTGCCAGCAGGGTTGGGGGATCAGGGGAAAAACTGTTTTTT
TRBJ1-2 | few | TRBV2 | - | CASSGVQGLGYTF | TGTGCCAGCAGTGGGGTCCAGGGGCTTGGCTACACCTTC
TRBJ1-1 | many | TRBV5-1 | TRBD1 | CASSLAGTGEEAFF | TGCGCCAGCAGCTTGGCCGGGACAGGGGAAGAAGCTTTCTTT
TRBJ1-1 | few | TRBV6-1 | - | CASSPGGGGNTEAFF | TGTGCCAGCAGCCCCGGGGGGGGAGGGAACACTGAAGCTTTCTTT
TRBJ1-1 | many | TRBV11-2 | - | CASRKGGANTEAFF | TGTGCCAGCAGAAAAGGTGGAGCGAACACTGAAGCTTTCTTT
TRBJ1-3 | - | TRBV10-3 | - | CAIRRQEENTIYF | TGTGCCATCAGGAGACAGGAAGAAAACACCATATATTTT
TRBJ2-1 | - | TRBV3-1 | - | CASSQGNRANEQFF | TGTGCCAGCAGCCAAGGGAATCGAGCCAATGAGCAGTTCTTC
TRBJ1-2 | - | TRBV18 | - | CASSPGPDGDYGYTF | TGTGCCAGCTCACCGGGGCCGGACGGAGATTATGGCTACACCTTC
TRBJ2-3 | many | TRBV11-2 | - | CASSFLGVSTDTQYF | TGTGCCAGCAGCTTCCTTGGGGTGAGCACAGATACGCAGTATTTT
TRBJ1-6 | - | TRBV28 | - | CASSGRQGANSPLHF | TGTGCCAGCAGTGGACGACAAGGGGCTAATTCACCCCTCCACTTT
TRBJ2-1 | many | TRBV12-3/TRBV12-4 | TRBD2 | CASSLSSGRYEQFF | TGTGCCAGCAGTTTAAGTAGCGGGAGGTATGAGCAGTTCTTC
TRBJ1-1 | - | TRBV6-6 | TRBD1 | CASRPRQGYTEAFF | TGTGCCAGCAGACCCAGACAGGGGTACACTGAAGCTTTCTTT
TRBJ1-4 | - | TRBV11-2 | - | CASSLDGTTNEKLFF | TGTGCCAGCAGCTTAGACGGCACAACTAATGAAAAACTGTTTTTT
TRBJ2-2 | many | TRBV6-1 | - | CASNNPFRQGTGELFF | TGTGCCAGCAACAACCCCTTTAGGCAGGGAACCGGGGAGCTGTTTTTT
TRBJ2-5 | - | TRBV6-1 | TRBD1 | CASKGTVDQETQYF | TGTGCCAGCAAAGGGACAGTCGACCAAGAGACCCAGTACTTC
TRBJ2-7 | - | TRBV28 | TRBD1 | CASRARDSEQYF | TGTGCCAGCAGAGCCCGGGACAGCGAGCAGTACTTC
TRBJ2-1 | - | TRBV6-1 | - | CATPRTGRYNEQFF | TGTGCCACCCCCCGGACGGGAAGATACAATGAGCAGTTCTTC
TRBJ2-7 | - | TRBV19 | - | CASRRAGTGRGEQYF | TGTGCCAGTAGGCGGGCCGGGACGGGACGCGGCGAGCAGTACTTC
TRBJ2-1 | many | TRBV6-1 | TRBD1 | CASRSTGGSYNEQFF | TGTGCCAGCAGGTCGACAGGGGGCTCCTACAATGAGCAGTTCTTC
TRBJ2-7 | - | TRBV30 | TRBD2 | CAWSGDVGGGQYF | TGTGCCTGGAGTGGGGATGTGGGGGGGGGGCAGTACTTC
TRBJ2-1 | - | TRBV20-1 | - | CSARTGGREQFF | TGCAGTGCTAGGACTGGAGGCCGGGAGCAGTTCTTC
TRBJ2-7 | - | TRBV27 | TRBD2 | CASSLTTSGSSYEQYF | TGTGCCAGCAGTTTAACGACTAGCGGTAGCTCCTACGAGCAGTACTTC
TRBJ1-1 | many | TRBV6-2/TRBV6-3 | - | CASSYYWYAEEGTEAFF | TGTGCCAGCAGTTACTACTGGTACGCGGAAGAAGGCACTGAAGCTTTCTTT
TRBJ2-4 | few | TRBV10-3 | - | CAISDGRAKNIQYF | TGTGCCATCAGTGATGGGAGAGCCAAAAACATTCAGTACTTC
TRBJ2-1 | many | TRBV7-6 | TRBD2 | CASSPSRLAGGNEQFF | TGTGCCAGCAGTCCAAGTCGACTAGCGGGAGGGAATGAGCAGTTCTTC
TRBJ1-5 | - | TRBV6-1 | TRBD1 | CASSSQGAQPQHF | TGTGCCAGCAGTTCACAGGGGGCTCAGCCCCAGCATTTT
TRBJ1-5 | few | TRBV27 | - | CASMGRFVYSNQPQHF | TGTGCCAGCATGGGCAGGTTCGTCTATAGCAATCAGCCCCAGCATTTT
TRBJ2-7 | - | TRBV18 | - | CASSPLPGSYEQYF | TGTGCCAGCTCACCACTTCCAGGCTCCTACGAGCAGTACTTC
TRBJ1-5 | - | TRBV2 | - | CASKRQISNQPQHF | TGTGCCAGCAAGCGACAGATTAGCAATCAGCCCCAGCATTTT
TRBJ2-3 | - | TRBV10-3 | TRBD2 | CAISASGDTDTQYF | TGTGCCATCTCGGCTAGCGGGGACACAGATACGCAGTATTTT
TRBJ2-5 | - | TRBV10-3 | - | CAISESAETQYF | TGTGCCATCAGTGAGTCGGCGGAGACCCAGTACTTC
TRBJ2-1 | - | TRBV7-9 | - | CASSLETGSPEFF | TGTGCCAGCAGCTTAGAAACGGGATCCCCAGAGTTCTTC
TRBJ2-1 | - | TRBV30 | - | CAWRITRGEQFF | TGTGCCTGGAGAATCACTCGCGGGGAGCAGTTCTTC
TRBJ2-6 | - | TRBV5-1 | - | CASSLMARQPSGANVLTF | TGCGCCAGCAGCTTGATGGCGAGACAGCCATCTGGGGCCAACGTCCTGACTTTC
TRBJ1-2 | many | TRBV12-3/TRBV12-4 | - | CASSVSVSLFGYTF | TGTGCCAGCAGTGTCTCGGTCAGTCTTTTTGGCTACACCTTC
TRBJ2-1 | many | TRBV19 | TRBD2 | CASTRLAGTNEQFF | TGTGCCAGTACCAGACTAGCGGGGACCAATGAGCAGTTCTTC
TRBJ1-1 | - | TRBV19 | - | CASSIARGVLMNTEAFF | TGTGCCAGTAGTATAGCGCGGGGGGTCCTCATGAACACTGAAGCTTTCTTT
TRBJ2-2 | - | TRBV7-6 | TRBD2 | CASSLGIAGMNTGELFF | TGTGCCAGCAGCTTAGGAATAGCGGGGATGAACACCGGGGAGCTGTTTTTT